The following is a TCR beta chain sequence with its context. Its target is unknown. TCRdb's copy holds only in-frame clones and misses some; the assay was immunoSEQ multiplex PCR. The sample carries roughly 1 million clones, roughly 80% recorded once. These data originate in a study of shared clonotypes between healthy human individuals. General study results and limits: Clonotypes which were not shared had lower generation probabilities than clonotypes that all four donors shared.

V gave up 2 bases and J gave up 1 base, with 21 bases separating them. The CDR3 totals 18 residues. Germline loops: CDR1 SGHDT, CDR2 YYEEEE. The source of this sequence is a man younger than 30 in good health. Sequences were obtained from memory CD4+ T cells sorted from blood. The subset denotes: CD45RA-negative fraction. The J gene is TRBJ2-5, the V gene TRBV5-6, with D possibly being TRBD2 (6 bases). CDR3 sequence: CASSFLTSSAGSQETQYF. CDR3 bases: TGTGCCAGCAGCTTTTTGACTAGTAGTGCTGGATCCCAAGAGACCCAGTACTTC.